One sample yielded the 14 T cell receptor beta chains listed below, sequenced in a study of cytomegalovirus exposure and HLA in healthy donors. Only in-frame clones appear in the TCRdb table, and some are missing; sequencing was by immunoSEQ multiplex PCR. The table has over 200,000 clones, about nine tenths seen once. What was sequenced was PBMCs. The receptors here all came from a woman between 18 and 29 years old in good health and CMV-seropositive.

The chain joins TRBV29-1 to TRBJ2-1; perhaps TRBD1 as D (6 bases). Trimming took off 3 bases at V and 15 bases at J, with 24 bases between the two ends. The CDR3 consists of 14 residues. The germline CDR1 and CDR2 sequences are SQVTM and ANQGSEA. Here the CDR3 reads CSVESWQGPPVRFF. The CDR3 DNA reads as TGCAGCGTTGAGTCTTGGCAGGGGCCCCCCGTAAGGTTCTTC.

This chain joins TRBV28 and TRBJ1-1, with D tentatively TRBD1 (5 bases). Trimming cost V 3 bases and J 8 bases, with 19 bases left between them. CDR1 is MDHEN and CDR2 is SYDVKM in the germline V gene. This CDR3 is 15 amino acids long. CDR3 sequence: CASSLGGIGEFEAFF. The DNA for the CDR3 is TGTGCCAGCAGTTTGGGGGGGATAGGGGAGTTCGAAGCTTTCTTT. The complete variable domain, with remaining parts taken from reference TRBV28 and TRBJ1-1, reads DVKVTQSSRYLVKRTGEKVFLECVQDMDHENMFWYRQDPGLGLRLIYFSYDVKMKEKGDIPEGYSVSREKKERFSLILESASTNQTSMYLCASSLGGIGEFEAFFGQGTRLTVV.

J is TRBJ2-3 and V is TRBV28; 9 bases agree with TRBD2. Germline CDR1 MDHEN, CDR2 SYDVKM. The V gene end was trimmed by 6 bases and the J gene end by 2 bases; junction bases not matched to a gene: 12. This CDR3 comprises 17 residues. The CDR3 bases are TGTGCCAGCAGCTCCACCCTAGCGGGAAGACCCACAGATACGCAGTATTTT. This codes for CASSSTLAGRPTDTQYF.

This clone appeared once. The chain carries TRBV6-1 and TRBJ2-7; D is uncertain. The CDR3 totals 14 residues. V gave up 5 bases and J gave up 6 bases, with 17 bases separating them. The V gene's germline CDR1 is MNHNS and CDR2 SASEGT. The CDR3 region has the DNA TGTGCCAGCAGTAGATACAGTACTCTCTCCGAGCAGTACTTC. Translating it yields CASSRYSTLSEQYF.

V gene TRBV27 combines with J gene TRBJ2-5, with 10 bases identical to TRBD1. The length of the CDR3 is 18 residues. The germline V gene encodes CDR1 MNHEY and CDR2 SMNVEV (reference sequence). The V segment lost 2 bases and the J segment 3 bases; nucleotides outside the gene matches: 12. DNA for the CDR3: TGTGCCAGCAGTTTAGGGGCGTCCGGGACAGGGGTAGAAGAGACCCAGTACTTC. Residues: CASSLGASGTGVEETQYF.

This clone was recorded once. The rearrangement uses TRBV11-2 and TRBJ2-7, with 8 bases matching TRBD1. Germline loops: CDR1 SGHAT, CDR2 FQNNGV. V was clipped by 5 bases and J by 2 bases; unmatched bases: 8. This CDR3 spans 15 amino acids. This CDR3 reads CASSQGTGQAYEQYF. The CDR3 coding sequence is TGTGCCAGCAGCCAAGGGACAGGCCAAGCCTACGAGCAGTACTTC.

This chain uses TRBV5-1 with TRBJ2-1, with D perhaps matching TRBD2 (6 bases). Trimming left V 0 bases short and J 10 bases short, with 11 bases between. In germline, CDR1 is SGHRS, CDR2 YFSETQ. This CDR3 spans 13 amino acids. The CDR3 sequence is CASSLGGTGEQFF. DNA of the CDR3: TGCGCCAGCAGCTTGGGCGGGACTGGAGAGCAGTTCTTC. The full variable domain, completed using reference TRBV5-1 and TRBJ2-1, is KAGVTQTPRYLIKTRGQQVTLSCSPISGHRSVSWYQQTPGQGLQFLFEYFSETQRNKGNFPGRFSGRQFSNSRSEMNVSTLELGDSALYLCASSLGGTGEQFFGPGTRLTVL.

The rearrangement links TRBV27 to TRBJ2-7; D might be TRBD2 (5 bases). V lost 0 bases, J lost 5 bases, and 17 bases lay in between. CDR1 is MNHEY and CDR2 is SMNVEV in the germline V gene (reference sequence). The CDR3 length is 16 residues. The CDR3 sequence is CASSLSAGLKGHEQYF. CDR3 nucleotides: TGTGCCAGCAGTTTATCGGCGGGCCTCAAAGGTCACGAGCAGTACTTC.

Only one count was recorded for this clone. The chain links TRBV9 to TRBJ1-1, with TRBD1 matching over 10 bases. The V gene end was trimmed by 4 bases and the J gene end by 4 bases; junction bases not matched to a gene: 4. The germline CDR1 and CDR2 sequences are SGDLS and YYNGEE. This CDR3 comprises 14 residues. The CDR3 sequence: CASSPRTGGTEAFF. CDR3 bases: TGTGCCAGCAGCCCCCGGACAGGGGGCACTGAAGCTTTCTTT. The full variable domain, with the rest looked up from reference TRBV9 and TRBJ1-1, is DSGVTQTPKHLITATGQRVTLRCSPRSGDLSVYWYQQSLDQGLQFLIQYYNGEERAKGNILERFSAQQFPDLHSELNLSSLELGDSALYFCASSPRTGGTEAFFGQGTRLTVV.

This clone was detected many times. The chain couples TRBV10-1 to TRBJ2-7, with 11 bases that match TRBD1. The CDR3 contains 15 residues. CDR1 and CDR2 from the germline V gene are WNHNN and SYGVQD (reference sequence). Losses at the gene ends were 3 bases for V and 4 bases for J; bases not matched to a gene: 5. The CDR3 region has the DNA TGCGCCAGCAGTGAAACCGGGACAGGGGGTTACGAGCAGTACTTC. It yields the protein CASSETGTGGYEQYF.

The V call is TRBV5-6, the J call TRBJ1-3; tentative D call: TRBD1 (5 bases). Trimming shortened V by 2 bases and J by 4 bases, and 10 bases separated the two germline ends. Germline V gene sequence: CDR1 SGHDT, CDR2 YYEEEE. The CDR3 sequence is 14 residues long. CDR3 amino acids: CASSLSGLGNTIYF. The CDR3 coding sequence is TGTGCCAGCAGCTTATCAGGGCTCGGAAACACCATATATTTT.

The rearrangement links TRBV7-2 to TRBJ2-7; 9 bases agree with TRBD2. This CDR3 spans 15 amino acids. Germline assignment: CDR1 SGHTA and CDR2 FQGNSA. Trimming cost V 3 bases and J 4 bases; bases outside gene matches: 7. The CDR3 sequence: CASSFPGLAGYEQYF. The CDR3 DNA follows: TGTGCCAGCAGCTTCCCGGGACTAGCCGGGTACGAGCAGTACTTC.

In its sample, this clone was seen a few times. This rearrangement joins TRBV28 to TRBJ2-6; maybe TRBD2 (5 bases). The germline gives CDR1 MDHEN, CDR2 SYDVKM. Between the trimmed V and J ends, which lost 3 bases and 4 bases, there was a span of 10 bases. The CDR3 extends over 15 amino acids. The CDR3: CASSLRVTGANVLTF. CDR3 in DNA: TGTGCCAGCAGTTTGAGGGTAACAGGGGCCAACGTCCTGACTTTC.

The chain has TRBV18 and TRBJ2-3; the match to TRBD2 covers 9 bases. The germline V gene encodes CDR1 KGHSH and CDR2 LQKENI. V lost 4 bases, J lost 6 bases, and 17 bases stayed unmatched. The CDR3 is 18 residues long. In DNA form, the CDR3 reads TGTGCCAGCTCACGTCTACCGGGACTAGCCCCGGGGGTGGATACGCAGTATTTT. Protein sequence: CASSRLPGLAPGVDTQYF.